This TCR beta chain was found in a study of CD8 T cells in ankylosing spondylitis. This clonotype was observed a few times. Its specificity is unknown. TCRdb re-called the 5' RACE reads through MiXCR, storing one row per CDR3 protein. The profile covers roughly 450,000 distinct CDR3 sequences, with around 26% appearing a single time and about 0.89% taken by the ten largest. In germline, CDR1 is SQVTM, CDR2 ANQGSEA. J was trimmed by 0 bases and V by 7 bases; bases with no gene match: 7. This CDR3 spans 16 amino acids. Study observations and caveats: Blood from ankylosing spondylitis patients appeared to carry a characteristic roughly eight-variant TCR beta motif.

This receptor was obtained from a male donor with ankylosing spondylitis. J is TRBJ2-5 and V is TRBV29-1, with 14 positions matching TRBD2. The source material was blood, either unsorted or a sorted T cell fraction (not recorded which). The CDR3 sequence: CSAKGLAGGNQETQYF. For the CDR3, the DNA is TGCAGCGCAAAAGGACTAGCGGGAGGAAACCAAGAGACCCAGTACTTC.